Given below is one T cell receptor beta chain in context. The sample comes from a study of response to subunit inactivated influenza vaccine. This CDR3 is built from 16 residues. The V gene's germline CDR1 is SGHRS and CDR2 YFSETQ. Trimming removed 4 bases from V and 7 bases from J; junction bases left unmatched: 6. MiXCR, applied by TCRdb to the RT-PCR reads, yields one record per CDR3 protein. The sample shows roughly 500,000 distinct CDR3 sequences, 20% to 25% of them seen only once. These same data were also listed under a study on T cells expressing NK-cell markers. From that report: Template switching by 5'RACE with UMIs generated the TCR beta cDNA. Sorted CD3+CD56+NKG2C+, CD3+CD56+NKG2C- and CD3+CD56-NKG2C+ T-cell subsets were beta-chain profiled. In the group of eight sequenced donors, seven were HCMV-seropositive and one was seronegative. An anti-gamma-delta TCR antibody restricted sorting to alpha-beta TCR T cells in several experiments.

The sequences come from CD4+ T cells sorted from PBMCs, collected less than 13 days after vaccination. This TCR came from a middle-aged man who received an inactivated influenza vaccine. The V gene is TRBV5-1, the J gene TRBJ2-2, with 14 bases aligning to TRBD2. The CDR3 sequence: CASSRLAGGQVGELFF. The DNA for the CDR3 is TGCGCCAGCAGCCGACTAGCGGGGGGGCAAGTCGGGGAGCTGTTTTTT.